Only one count was recorded for the clone carrying this T cell receptor (beta chain). What it binds is not known. Trimming pared 5 bases from V and 5 bases from J, leaving 18 bases between. The CDR3 runs to 15 residues. CDR1 and CDR2 (germline): SGHTA, FQGNSA. This sample stems from a study of cytomegalovirus exposure and HLA in healthy donors. Findings and limits, study-wide: In vitro checks showed that a few CMV-associated chains really do target CMV antigens. Later analysis associated a missense DCLRE1C variant with TCR beta V- and J-gene trimming.

This PCR relied on a set of 60 Vbeta primers and 13 Jbeta primers. This table comes from immunoSEQ multiplex PCR, and its TCRdb copy is limited to in-frame clones, with some not included. The sample includes hundreds of thousands of clones, 75% to 80% of them seen just once. The rearrangement joins TRBV7-2 to TRBJ1-1; TRBD1 might be the D (6 bases). Sequences were obtained from PBMCs. This TCR was recovered from a young man in good health and CMV-seronegative. The CDR3 sequence: CASSPPLGAGTEAFF. As DNA, the CDR3 is TGTGCCAGCAGCCCACCCCTGGGGGCCGGGACTGAAGCTTTCTTT.